Listed below are T cell receptor beta chains from one sample, sequenced in a study of T-cell memory formation after mild COVID-19. Each CDR3 protein gets one entry after TCRdb re-called the 5' RACE reads with MiXCR. The data show a few hundred thousand distinct CDR3 sequences, with roughly 21% seen just once and around 12% held by the top ten. What was sequenced was PBMCs or a T cell subset sorted from them (not recorded which). The receptor source for this set is an adult woman who had mild COVID-19 (a few samples of this study predate the infection). Cell type and time point are not known. Each CDR3 is given with its conserved first and last residue. Each record gives: clone size, D gene, J gene, V gene, CDR3 DNA, CDR3 protein. D genes are given only for firm matches. The listing skips clone size in some rows; elsewhere it reads once, few, many or a size class.

size: -; D: -; J: TRBJ2-7; V: TRBV4-2; DNA: TGTGCCAGCAGCCAAGTCGGGACGCCCAGCTCCTACGAGCAGTACTTC; CDR3: CASSQVGTPSSYEQYF
size: -; D: TRBD2; J: TRBJ2-7; V: TRBV6-1; DNA: TGTGCCAGCAGTGAAGCGTATATTAGGGGACTAGGGAACTCCTACGAGCAGTACTTC; CDR3: CASSEAYIRGLGNSYEQYF
size: -; D: TRBD2; J: TRBJ2-1; V: TRBV4-1; DNA: TGCGCCAGCAGCCCCCGGACTAGCGATTATGAGCAGTTCTTC; CDR3: CASSPRTSDYEQFF
size: few; D: -; J: TRBJ2-7; V: TRBV3-1; DNA: TGTGCCAGCAGCTTCCTGTTGAGCTCCTACGAGCAGTACTTC; CDR3: CASSFLLSSYEQYF
size: -; D: TRBD2; J: TRBJ2-3; V: TRBV7-3; DNA: TGTGCCAGCAGCTTCACCGGGACTAGCGGGGGGCACACAGATACGCAGTATTTT; CDR3: CASSFTGTSGGHTDTQYF
size: -; D: -; J: TRBJ2-7; V: TRBV7-2; DNA: TGTGCCAGCAGCTTATCGGGCCCGATCTACGAGCAGTACTTC; CDR3: CASSLSGPIYEQYF
size: few; D: TRBD2; J: TRBJ2-7; V: TRBV6-6; DNA: TGTGCCAGCAGCATCCCGACTAGCGGGAGCGGCGACGAGCAGTACTTC; CDR3: CASSIPTSGSGDEQYF
size: -; D: -; J: TRBJ2-3; V: TRBV27; DNA: TGTGCCAGCAGATTCTTTAGCACAGATACGCAGTATTTT; CDR3: CASRFFSTDTQYF
size: -; D: TRBD2; J: TRBJ2-5; V: TRBV20-1; DNA: TGCAGTGCCGGACTAGCGGGATCCAGGGAGACCCAGTACTTC; CDR3: CSAGLAGSRETQYF
size: -; D: TRBD2; J: TRBJ2-2; V: TRBV5-1; DNA: TGCGCCAGCAGCTTGGCTAGCGGGGCCGGGGCCGGGGAGCTGTTTTTT; CDR3: CASSLASGAGAGELFF
size: few; D: -; J: TRBJ2-7; V: TRBV6-5; DNA: TGTGCCAGCAGGGCGAAGGACAGAAATTTCTACGAGCAGTACTTC; CDR3: CASRAKDRNFYEQYF
size: -; D: -; J: TRBJ2-1; V: TRBV4-1; DNA: TGCGCCAGCAGCCGAAGTCCAATCAGCTCCTACAATGAGCAGTTCTTC; CDR3: CASSRSPISSYNEQFF
size: -; D: -; J: TRBJ2-2; V: TRBV7-9; DNA: TGTGCCAGCAGCTTAGGGGTCTCCGAGTTAACCGGGGAGCTGTTTTTT; CDR3: CASSLGVSELTGELFF
size: once; D: TRBD2; J: TRBJ2-1; V: TRBV4-2; DNA: TGTGCCAGCAGCCAAGATCGTCAGGGACTAGCCATGGAGAATGAGCAGTTCTTC; CDR3: CASSQDRQGLAMENEQFF
size: -; D: -; J: TRBJ2-1; V: TRBV9; DNA: TGTGCCAGCAGCGTAGTCTCCGGGACTGCCTACAATGAGCAGTTCTTC; CDR3: CASSVVSGTAYNEQFF
size: few; D: -; J: TRBJ2-1; V: TRBV7-3; DNA: TGTGCCAGCAGCAGGGACTCCGTAAGCTCCTACAATGAGCAGTTCTTC; CDR3: CASSRDSVSSYNEQFF
size: few; D: TRBD2; J: TRBJ2-7; V: TRBV27; DNA: TGTGCCAGCAGTCCTTCGGGACTAGCGGACTACGAGCAGTACTTC; CDR3: CASSPSGLADYEQYF
size: few; D: TRBD2; J: TRBJ2-3; V: TRBV12-3/TRBV12-4; DNA: TGTGCCAGCAGGCCGGGACTAGCGATAGATACGCAGTATTTT; CDR3: CASRPGLAIDTQYF
size: -; D: TRBD2; J: TRBJ2-1; V: TRBV20-1; DNA: TGCAGTGCTAGAACCTACGGGACTAGCAATGAGCAGTTCTTC; CDR3: CSARTYGTSNEQFF
size: many; D: TRBD1; J: TRBJ2-1; V: TRBV7-3; DNA: TGTGCCAGCAGCTTAGAAGAGGGACAGGGGTTGAATGAGCAGTTCTTC; CDR3: CASSLEEGQGLNEQFF
size: -; D: -; J: TRBJ1-5; V: TRBV12-3/TRBV12-4; DNA: TGTGCCAGCAGTTCTACGACGGATCAGCCCCAGCATTTT; CDR3: CASSSTTDQPQHF
size: -; D: TRBD1; J: TRBJ1-2; V: TRBV13; DNA: TGTGCCAGCAGCTTCCCCGGGACAGGGAGGGCCGGTTCCGATGGCTACACCTTC; CDR3: CASSFPGTGRAGSDGYTF
size: -; D: -; J: TRBJ2-7; V: TRBV6-2/TRBV6-3; DNA: TGTGCCAGCAGCTATGACTTCGGACAGAGTTTCTACGAGCAGTACTTC; CDR3: CASSYDFGQSFYEQYF
size: -; D: -; J: TRBJ2-7; V: TRBV4-1; DNA: TGCGCCAGCAGCCATCAACTCCCACTGAAGGCCCCCCTCAAATACGAGCAGTACTTC; CDR3: CASSHQLPLKAPLKYEQYF
size: few; D: -; J: TRBJ1-1; V: TRBV18; DNA: TGTGCCAGCTCGCCTCTCCCCCCGAGGGGCAGGGACACTGAAGCTTTCTTT; CDR3: CASSPLPPRGRDTEAFF